This TCR beta chain is drawn from a study of regulatory T cells in long-lasting Graves disease. Building the TCR beta libraries relied on iRepertoire HTBI primers, and CDR3 regions underwent Arm-PCR. TCRdb recomputed calls from the multiplex PCR reads with MiXCR, one row per CDR3 protein. The repertoire holds about 420,000 distinct CDR3 sequences, with around 15% as singletons. Time point reported: newly diagnosed GD, antithyroid drugs for less than 3 months. RNA from PBMCs was the source of the TCR library. American Thyroid Association guidelines defined Graves' disease diagnosis. The CDR3 sequence is 15 residues long. Looked up from germline, CDR1 is SGHRS and CDR2 is YFSETQ. The V segment lost 1 base and the J segment 7 bases; nucleotides outside the gene matches: 11. Another study also made use of these data, one on T cells in Graves' hyperthyroidism and ophthalmopathy. That source adds: For Graves' hyperthyroidism to be stable, ophthalmopathy could not progress within 18 months. A median approximately 6.8 months before onset, the model predicted ophthalmopathy.

The receptor's source is a woman aged 18-29 years with Graves disease. The sequencing here drew on peripheral blood mononuclear cells (PBMCs), taken at new diagnosis, from a patient treated with antithyroid drugs. This chain links TRBV5-1 with TRBJ2-7; 7 nucleotides line up with TRBD2. CDR3 in amino acids: CASSLYAGDLKEQYF. The CDR3 DNA sequence: TGCGCCAGCAGCTTGTACGCGGGAGACCTGAAGGAGCAGTACTTC.